These 4 T cell receptor beta chains were all obtained from the same sample, sequenced in a study of T-cell memory formation after mild COVID-19. From the 5' RACE reads, TCRdb called clonotypes with MiXCR, one entry per CDR3 protein. The repertoire has about 240,000 distinct CDR3 sequences, around 10% of them found once; the top ten carry around 23%. The material sequenced was PBMCs or a T cell subset sorted from them (not recorded which). The receptors stem from a man younger than 35 who had mild COVID-19 (a few samples of this study predate the infection). Cell type and time point are not known.

V is TRBV24-1 and J is TRBJ1-5, with D possibly matching TRBD1 (5 bases). V shed 4 bases and J shed 4 bases, with 10 bases lying between them. CDR3 size: 14 residues. The germline V gene has CDR1 KGHDR and CDR2 SFDVKD. The CDR3 spells CATSDQGRNQPQHF. DNA for the CDR3: TGTGCCACCAGTGACCAGGGCAGGAATCAGCCCCAGCATTTT.

The chain recombines TRBV20-1 with TRBJ1-3; D possibly corresponds to TRBD1 (6 bases). This CDR3 is built from 15 residues. V was clipped by 6 bases and J by 0 bases, with 15 bases between them. Germline loops: CDR1 DFQATT, CDR2 SNEGSKA (reference sequence). CDR3 coding DNA: TGCAGTGCCGGGGGGCCTCCTTACTCTGGAAACACCATATATTTT. Translation: CSAGGPPYSGNTIYF.

This clonotype was found a few times. V usage is TRBV3-1 and J usage is TRBJ2-1; D remains ambiguous. The CDR3 is made up of 12 amino acids. CDR1 LGHDT and CDR2 YNNKEL come from the germline V gene (reference sequence). V was clipped by 5 bases and J by 9 bases, with 11 bases between them. The CDR3 sequence: CASSSLWGEQFF. CDR3 sequence (DNA): TGTGCCAGCAGCTCCCTGTGGGGTGAGCAGTTCTTC.

This clonotype has ten or more counts. The chain uses TRBV7-6 and TRBJ1-5, with D possibly TRBD1 on 5 matching bases. Germline V CDR1 and CDR2: SGHVS, FNYEAQ. This CDR3 comprises 15 residues. Trimming removed 1 base at V and 1 base at J, with 8 bases between. CDR3 in amino acids: CASSLVAGSNQPQHF. CDR3 coding DNA: TGTGCCAGCAGCTTAGTAGCAGGGAGCAATCAGCCCCAGCATTTT.